The source of this T cell receptor (beta chain) is a study of blood T cell repertoires in COVID-19. The repertoire was sequenced with immunoSEQ multiplex PCR; TCRdb's copy has only in-frame clones and lacks some. The sample lists about 240,000 clones; about 82% were seen once. This CDR3 has 13 residues. Germline CDR1 and CDR2: KGHDR and SFDVKD. The V end was cut by 8 bases, the J end by 2 bases, with 12 bases between. Sequencing was carried out using peripheral blood. The sequence was collected from a man aged 45-65 years with COVID-19, enrolled during active disease. This chain connects TRBV24-1 to TRBJ2-7, with D tentatively TRBD1 (6 bases). The DNA for the CDR3 is TGTGCCACCAACCGGGACACAACCTACGAGCAGTACTTC. It encodes CATNRDTTYEQYF.